The 8 T cell receptor beta chains listed next were all sequenced from one sample in a study of blood T cell repertoires in COVID-19. The data were produced by immunoSEQ multiplex PCR, yet TCRdb's version contains in-frame clones alone and is incomplete. This sample has about 80,000 clones, with about 82% found just once. The sequenced material came from peripheral blood. The source of these receptors is a man older than 75 with active or convalescent COVID-19.

This clone showed up just once. V usage is TRBV11-2 and J usage is TRBJ1-2, with a tentative D call TRBD1 (5 bases). The germline CDR1 and CDR2 sequences are SGHAT and FQNNGV. V was pared by 1 base and J by 4 bases, with 13 bases between. The CDR3 covers 15 residues. The CDR3 DNA follows: TGTGCCAGCAGCTTAGGGGCAGGGAACCCCTATGGCTACACCTTC. It is translated as CASSLGAGNPYGYTF.

The chain recombines TRBV5-1 with TRBJ1-2; D perhaps matches TRBD1 (6 bases). V dropped 3 bases and J dropped 7 bases, with 10 bases sitting between them. In germline, CDR1 is SGHRS, CDR2 YFSETQ. The CDR3 spans 12 residues. CDR3 residues: CASSSTGGGYTF. Here the CDR3 DNA reads TGCGCCAGCAGCTCGACAGGAGGTGGCTACACCTTC.

This clone was seen only once. The rearrangement uses TRBV7-8 and TRBJ1-4; 7 bases agree with TRBD1. Per germline, CDR1 SGHVS and CDR2 FQNEAQ. The CDR3 runs 17 residues. V dropped 5 bases and J dropped 0; count of bases not matched to a gene: 9. This CDR3 is CASSPRDRGTTNEKLFF. The CDR3 nucleotides read TGTGCCAGCAGCCCGAGGGACAGAGGCACAACTAATGAAAAACTGTTTTTT.

The chain couples TRBV19 to TRBJ1-1, with a weak D call TRBD1 (5 bases). The CDR3 totals 14 residues. Germline CDR1 reads LNHDA; CDR2 reads SQIVND (reference sequence). V was pared by 5 bases and J by 4 bases, with 14 bases between. In nucleotides, the CDR3 is TGTGCCAGTAGTGGAAGGGGTAGGTCCACTGAAGCTTTCTTT. Its protein is CASSGRGRSTEAFF.

V usage is TRBV12-5 and J usage is TRBJ2-2; 11 bases agree with TRBD1. The CDR3 has 17 amino acids. The germline V gene encodes CDR1 LGHNT and CDR2 FRNRAP. V dropped 4 bases and J dropped 3; count of bases not matched to a gene: 7. CDR3 DNA sequence: TGTGCTAGTGGTTCATCCTCGGGACAGGGGGACACCGGGGAGCTGTTTTTT. Translated, it gives CASGSSSGQGDTGELFF. The full variable domain, rest sourced from reference TRBV12-5 and TRBJ2-2, is DARVTQTPRHKVTEMGQEVTMRCQPILGHNTVFWYRQTMMQGLELLAYFRNRAPLDDSGMPKDRFSAEMPDATLATLKIQPSEPRDSAVYFCASGSSSGQGDTGELFFGEGSRLTVL.

The chain employs TRBV5-1 and TRBJ2-1; the match to TRBD2 covers 8 bases. From germline, CDR1 is SGHRS and CDR2 YFSETQ. This CDR3 region has 14 residues. V dropped 4 bases and J dropped 5; count of bases not matched to a gene: 5. Written as DNA, the CDR3 is TGCGCCAGCAGCCGTAGCGGGACCAACAATGAGCAGTTCTTC. Translating gives CASSRSGTNNEQFF.

The chain carries TRBV5-5 and TRBJ1-5, with D uncertain. The CDR3 totals 16 residues. Germline CDR1 and CDR2: SGHKS and YYEKEE (reference sequence). V was cut by 0 bases and J by 2 bases, with 12 bases left in between. The CDR3 region is CASSLGTFRGNQPQHF. The CDR3 DNA follows: TGTGCCAGCAGCTTGGGAACATTCCGGGGCAATCAGCCCCAGCATTTT.

This chain uses TRBV9 with TRBJ1-3; perhaps TRBD1 as D (6 bases). From germline, CDR1 is SGDLS and CDR2 YYNGEE. This CDR3 has 16 residues. V lost 4 bases to trimming and J lost 0 bases, with 14 bases between them. CDR3 nucleotides: TGTGCCAGCAGCAGACAACAGGGCTTCTCTGGAAACACCATATATTTT. Its protein is CASSRQQGFSGNTIYF.